The T cell receptor (beta chain) described here comes from a study of blood T cell repertoires in COVID-19. The overall study: PBMCs, B-cell-depleted T cells, or T cells provided the cDNA or gDNA that made up the material.

Profiled with immunoSEQ multiplex PCR; TCRdb holds only in-frame clones, not every one. The sample consists of approximately 230,000 clones, around 86% of them appearing once. CDR3 length equals 16 residues. Trimming removed 0 bases at V and 4 bases at J, with 11 bases between. From germline, CDR1 is SGHNT and CDR2 YYREEE (reference sequence). V usage is TRBV5-4 and J usage is TRBJ2-6, with D unclear. Input material: PBMCs or T cells enriched from blood (not recorded which). This receptor was taken from a man aged 35 to 55 who had recovered from COVID-19. The CDR3 here is CASSLVRGRGANVLTF. The CDR3 region has the DNA TGTGCCAGCAGCTTGGTTCGTGGGCGAGGGGCCAACGTCCTGACTTTC.